The 18 T cell receptor beta chains given below trace back to one sample, sequenced in a study of cytomegalovirus exposure and HLA in healthy donors (dated by TCRdb to the late 2010s). The library was generated by the immunoSEQ multiplex PCR assay. The multiplex PCR relied on a mix of 60 forward primers for TCR Vbeta segments and 13 reverse primers for TCR Jbeta segments. This immuneACCESS table, as held by TCRdb, lists in-frame sequences with V and J called but not all clones. Of the missing ones, under half trace to an unresolved V gene in checked studies; the others have no known cause. The sample records around 150,000 clones, under 75% of which are singletons. The ten most abundant clones make up approximately 6.5% of the sample. The specimen sequenced was PBMCs. Receptors originate from a woman aged 55-70 years in good health and CMV-seropositive.

The chain links TRBV27 to TRBJ1-1, with 9 bases that match TRBD1. Trimming took 8 bases from V and 8 from J; bases not matched to a gene: 3. The CDR3 extends over 11 amino acids. Germline V gene data show CDR1 as MNHEY and CDR2 as SMNVEV (reference sequence). The CDR3 here is CASSGTGEAFF. The CDR3 DNA is TGTGCCAGCTCCGGGACAGGGGAAGCTTTCTTT.

The chain couples TRBV2 to TRBJ1-5, with 7 bases fitting TRBD1. V lost 6 bases, J lost 0 bases, and 2 bases stayed unmatched. Germline V CDR1 and CDR2: SNHLY, FYNNEI. The CDR3 has 14 amino acids. DNA for the CDR3: TGTGCCAGCAGGACAGGGACTAGCAATCAGCCCCAGCATTTT. Translating gives CASRTGTSNQPQHF.

The V and J genes are TRBV4-3 and TRBJ1-1, with 7 bases lining up with TRBD1. CDR3 length: 18 residues. The germline gives CDR1 LGHNA, CDR2 YSLEER. V lost 0 bases and J lost 0; bases outside the gene matches: 10. The CDR3 coding sequence is TGCGCCAGCAGCCAAGACTTTTACAGGGGCTCATTGAACACTGAAGCTTTCTTT. It yields the protein CASSQDFYRGSLNTEAFF.

The CDR3 is CASSRDLTVNTEAFF. CDR3 coding DNA: TGCGCCAGCAGCCGCGACCTGACAGTGAACACTGAAGCTTTCTTT. The chain combines TRBV4-1 with TRBJ1-1, with a possible D match to TRBD1 (5 bases). V lost 4 bases, J lost 0 bases, and 12 bases lay in between. This CDR3 contains 15 residues. The germline gives CDR1 MGHRA, CDR2 YSYEKL.

V usage is TRBV30 and J usage is TRBJ2-1, with 10 bases fitting TRBD2. The CDR3 runs to 15 residues. The germline gives CDR1 GTSNPN, CDR2 SVGIG (reference sequence). Trimming cost V 2 bases and J 2 bases; bases outside gene matches: 3. CDR3 DNA sequence: TGTGCCTGGAGTCCTGGACTAGCGGCCTACAATGAGCAGTTCTTC. Translation: CAWSPGLAAYNEQFF.

CDR3 residues: CASSFRDRFTDTQYF. In DNA form, the CDR3 reads TGTGCCAGCAGCTTCCGGGACAGATTCACAGATACGCAGTATTTT. This chain uses TRBV7-8 with TRBJ2-3, with 7 nucleotides matching TRBD1. V shed 3 bases, J shed 2 bases, and the junction held 5 bases outside the gene matches. CDR1 is SGHVS, CDR2 FQNEAQ, per germline. This CDR3 spans 15 amino acids.

There are a few counts of this clone. The rearrangement links TRBV7-6 to TRBJ2-3, with 14 bases fitting TRBD2. Germline V gives CDR1 SGHVS, CDR2 FNYEAQ. The V segment lost 5 bases and the J segment 1 base; nucleotides outside the gene matches: 8. This CDR3 is built from 18 residues. The DNA for the CDR3 is TGTGCCAGCAGCGCGGGACTAGCGGGAGTGGCTGGCACAGATACGCAGTATTTT. It yields the protein CASSAGLAGVAGTDTQYF.

This chain links TRBV18 with TRBJ1-6; TRBD1 agrees at 10 bases. This CDR3 is 21 amino acids long. V was pared by 0 bases and J by 2 bases, with 13 bases of the junction left unmatched. In germline, CDR1 is KGHSH, CDR2 LQKENI. In DNA form, the CDR3 reads TGTGCCAGCTCACCACCTGCACCCGGGACAGGGGAGTTCCCCTATAATTCACCCCTCCACTTT. Translating gives CASSPPAPGTGEFPYNSPLHF. Full variable domain (rest looked up from reference TRBV18 and TRBJ1-6): NAGVMQNPRHLVRRRGQEARLRCSPMKGHSHVYWYRQLPEEGLKFMVYLQKENIIDESGMPKERFSAEFPKEGPSILRIQQVVRGDSAAYFCASSPPAPGTGEFPYNSPLHFGNGTRLTVT.

V gene TRBV29-1 combines with J gene TRBJ2-7; maybe TRBD1 (6 bases). V was pared by 0 bases and J by 0 bases, with 9 bases between. Germline loops: CDR1 SQVTM, CDR2 ANQGSEA. The CDR3 loop spans 14 amino acids. This CDR3 reads CSVEDSGVSYEQYF. The CDR3 bases are TGCAGCGTTGAAGACTCAGGGGTCTCCTACGAGCAGTACTTC.

The J gene is TRBJ2-7, the V gene TRBV7-2; no reliable D call. The germline V and J ends were trimmed by 5 bases and 6 bases, with 11 bases remaining between them. Germline CDR1 SGHTA, CDR2 FQGNSA. The CDR3 runs 12 residues. CDR3 nucleotides: TGTGCCAGCAGCCGTCTGACTGCCGAGCAGTACTTC. Protein: CASSRLTAEQYF. Full variable domain (rest looked up from reference TRBV7-2 and TRBJ2-7): GAGVSQSPSNKVTEKGKDVELRCDPISGHTALYWYRQSLGQGLEFLIYFQGNSAPDKSGLPSDRFSAERTGGSVSTLTIQRTQQEDSAVYLCASSRLTAEQYFGPGTRLTVT.

This clone was counted only a few times. The chain couples TRBV29-1 to TRBJ2-1; D is perhaps TRBD1 (6 bases). V dropped 5 bases and J dropped 7 bases, with 12 bases sitting between them. Germline V lookup: CDR1 SQVTM, CDR2 ANQGSEA. CDR3 length: 12 amino acids. CDR3 bases: TGCAGCGTTACAGGGTCGGGGAATGAGCAGTTCTTC. Protein product: CSVTGSGNEQFF.

This chain uses TRBV5-1 with TRBJ2-7, with TRBD1 identical over 10 bases. V gave up 4 bases and J gave up 1 base; unmatched junction bases: 5. This CDR3 has 15 amino acids. Per germline, CDR1 SGHRS and CDR2 YFSETQ. The CDR3 bases are TGCGCCAGCAGCCAAGGACAGGGGGTATCCTACGAGCAGTACTTC. This translates into CASSQGQGVSYEQYF.

This clone was observed a handful of times. The J gene is TRBJ2-6, the V gene TRBV7-2, with a weak D call TRBD1 (6 bases). Trimming stripped 4 bases from V and 0 bases from J, with 16 bases between. This CDR3 contains 18 residues. Germline V gives CDR1 SGHTA, CDR2 FQGNSA. The CDR3: CASSSRQALISGANVLTF. The DNA for the CDR3 is TGTGCCAGCAGCTCTCGACAGGCCCTAATCTCTGGGGCCAACGTCCTGACTTTC.

The rearrangement uses TRBV9 and TRBJ2-7; TRBD1 aligns across 9 bases. The germline gives CDR1 SGDLS, CDR2 YYNGEE. Trimming took 4 bases from V and 6 from J; bases not matched to a gene: 14. The CDR3 contains 16 residues. The DNA for the CDR3 is TGTGCCAGCAGCCCGAATCGACCGGGACAGGGAACCGAGCAGTACTTC. Translation gives CASSPNRPGQGTEQYF.

The V gene is TRBV2, the J gene TRBJ2-1; TRBD2 matches 11 bases. CDR3 length: 15 residues. Germline assignment: CDR1 SNHLY and CDR2 FYNNEI. Trimming cost V 6 bases and J 13 bases; bases outside gene matches: 14. The CDR3 is CASRRRLAGWEGQFF. In DNA, the CDR3 is TGTGCCAGCAGGAGGAGACTAGCGGGATGGGAGGGACAGTTCTTC.

The genes are TRBV5-1 and TRBJ1-5; 8 bases agree with TRBD1. The CDR3 runs to 22 residues. J was trimmed by 0 bases and V by 3 bases; bases with no gene match: 23. CDR1 is SGHRS, CDR2 YFSETQ, per germline. In nucleotides, the CDR3 is TGCGCCAGCAGCTGGGGGTGTGGGAGACGGGACAGGAGGGCTTATAGCAATCAGCCCCAGCATTTT. As protein: CASSWGCGRRDRRAYSNQPQHF.

The chain couples TRBV25-1 to TRBJ1-5; 8 bases line up with TRBD1. V lost 6 bases to trimming and J lost 2 bases; unmatched junction nucleotides: 3. Looked up from germline, CDR1 is MGHDK and CDR2 is SYGVNS. This CDR3 is 14 amino acids long. The CDR3 spells CASSRGLGNQPQHF. The CDR3, as DNA: TGTGCCAGCAGCAGGGGGCTGGGCAATCAGCCCCAGCATTTT.

The CDR3 nucleotides read TGTGCCAGCAGCCTCTCGGGGTGGGCGGATGGAAACACCATATATTTT. Amino acids: CASSLSGWADGNTIYF. This rearrangement joins TRBV28 to TRBJ1-3, with D unclear. The V end lost 6 bases, the J end lost 3 bases, and 18 bases lay between the germline ends. This CDR3 is built from 16 residues. The germline gives CDR1 MDHEN, CDR2 SYDVKM.